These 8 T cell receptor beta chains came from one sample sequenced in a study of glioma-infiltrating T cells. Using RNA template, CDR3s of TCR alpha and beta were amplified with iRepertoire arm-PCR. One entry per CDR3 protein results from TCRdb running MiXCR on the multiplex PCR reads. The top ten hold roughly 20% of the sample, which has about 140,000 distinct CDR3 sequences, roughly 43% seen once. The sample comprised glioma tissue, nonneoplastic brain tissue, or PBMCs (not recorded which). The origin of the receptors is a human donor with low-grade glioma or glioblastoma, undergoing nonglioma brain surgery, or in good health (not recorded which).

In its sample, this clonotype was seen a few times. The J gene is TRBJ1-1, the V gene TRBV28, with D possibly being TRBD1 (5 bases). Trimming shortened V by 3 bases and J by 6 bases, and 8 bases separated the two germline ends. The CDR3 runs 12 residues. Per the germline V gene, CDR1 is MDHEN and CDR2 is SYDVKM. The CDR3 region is CASSLTGPEAFF. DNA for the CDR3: TGTGCCAGCAGTTTGACGGGGCCTGAAGCTTTCTTT.

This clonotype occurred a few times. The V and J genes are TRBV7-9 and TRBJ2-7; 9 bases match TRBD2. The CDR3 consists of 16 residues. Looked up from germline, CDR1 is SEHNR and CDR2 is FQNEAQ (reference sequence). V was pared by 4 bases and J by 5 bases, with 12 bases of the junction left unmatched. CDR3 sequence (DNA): TGTGCCAGCAGCTCCGGGCGGGGGGGGTCTACCCACGAGCAGTACTTC. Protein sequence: CASSSGRGGSTHEQYF.

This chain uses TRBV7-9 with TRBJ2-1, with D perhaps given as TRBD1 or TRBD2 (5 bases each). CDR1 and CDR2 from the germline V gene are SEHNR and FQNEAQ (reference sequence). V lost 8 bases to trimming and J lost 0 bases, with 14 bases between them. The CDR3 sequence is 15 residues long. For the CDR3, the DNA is TGTGCCAGCCCGAGGGACCATAGCTCCTACAATGAGCAGTTCTTC. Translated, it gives CASPRDHSSYNEQFF. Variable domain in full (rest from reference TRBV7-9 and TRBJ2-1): DTGVSQNPRHKITKRGQNVTFRCDPISEHNRLYWYRQTLGQGPEFLTYFQNEAQLEKSRLLSDRFSAERPKGSFSTLEIQRTEQGDSAMYLCASPRDHSSYNEQFFGPGTRLTVL.

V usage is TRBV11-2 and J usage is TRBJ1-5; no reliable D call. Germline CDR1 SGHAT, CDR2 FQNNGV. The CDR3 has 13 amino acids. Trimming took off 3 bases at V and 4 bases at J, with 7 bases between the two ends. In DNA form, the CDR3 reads TGTGCCAGCAGCTTGAGGATGAATCAGCCCCAGCATTTT. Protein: CASSLRMNQPQHF. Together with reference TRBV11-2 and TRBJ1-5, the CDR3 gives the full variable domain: EAGVAQSPRYKIIEKRQSVAFWCNPISGHATLYWYQQILGQGPKLLIQFQNNGVVDDSQLPKDRFSAERLKGVDSTLKIQPAKLEDSAVYLCASSLRMNQPQHFGDGTRLSIL.

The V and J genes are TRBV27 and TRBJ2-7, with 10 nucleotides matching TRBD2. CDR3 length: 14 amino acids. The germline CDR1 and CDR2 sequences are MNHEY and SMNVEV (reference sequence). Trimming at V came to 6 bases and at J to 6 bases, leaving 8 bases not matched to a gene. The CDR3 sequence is CASRPGLAKFEQYF. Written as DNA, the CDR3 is TGTGCCAGCAGACCGGGACTAGCGAAGTTCGAGCAGTACTTC.

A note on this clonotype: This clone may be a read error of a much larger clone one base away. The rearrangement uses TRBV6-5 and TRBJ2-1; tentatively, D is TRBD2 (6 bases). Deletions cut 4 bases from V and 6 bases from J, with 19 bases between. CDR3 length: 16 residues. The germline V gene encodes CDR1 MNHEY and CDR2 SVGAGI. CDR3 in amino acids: CASSFSNGRKGNEQFF. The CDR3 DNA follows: TGTGCCAGCAGTTTTTCTAACGGGAGAAAGGGCAATGAGCAGTTCTTC.

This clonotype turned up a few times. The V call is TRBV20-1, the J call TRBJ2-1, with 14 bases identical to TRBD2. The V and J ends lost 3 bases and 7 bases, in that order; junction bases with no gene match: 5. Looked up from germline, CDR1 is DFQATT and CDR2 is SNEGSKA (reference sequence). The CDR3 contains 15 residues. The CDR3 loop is CSASPTSGRGNEQFF. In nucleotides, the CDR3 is TGCAGTGCTAGCCCGACTAGCGGGAGGGGAAATGAGCAGTTCTTC.

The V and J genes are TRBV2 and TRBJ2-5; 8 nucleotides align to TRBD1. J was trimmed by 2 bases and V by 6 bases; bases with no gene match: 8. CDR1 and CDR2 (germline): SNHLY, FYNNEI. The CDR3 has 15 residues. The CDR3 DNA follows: TGTGCCAGCAGGAAAGGACAGGGCTTACAAGAGACCCAGTACTTC. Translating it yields CASRKGQGLQETQYF.